This T cell receptor (beta chain) was captured in a study of blood T cell repertoires in COVID-19. Study as a whole: COVID-19 samples from acute and convalescent phases originated in the United States, Italy and Spain. Sources were T cells, B-cell-depleted T cells, or PBMCs; the material itself was cDNA or gDNA.

The table lists this clone with a few counts. Original handling: Amplification with reference gene primers provided the estimates of nucleated cell counts. Clones were sequenced by immunoSEQ multiplex PCR, and TCRdb holds only the in-frame ones, with some missing. The DNA was the basis for D and trimming; V, J and clone size are from that table. Of about 380,000 clones listed, roughly 90% were seen once; the top ten hold around 1.3%. The TCR comes from a man aged 35 to 55 with acute or convalescent COVID-19. Sequenced sample: peripheral blood.

The CDR3 sequence: CASSHPNETPSNNYGYTF. CDR3 DNA sequence: TGTGCCAGCTCACACCCAAACGAGACACCGTCTAATAACTATGGCTACACCTTC. The V and J genes are TRBV18 and TRBJ1-2; no definite D call. With 4 bases removed from V and 1 base from J, the gap between germline ends came to 22 bases. The CDR3 contains 18 residues. CDR1 is KGHSH and CDR2 is LQKENI in the germline V gene.